This section outlines one T cell receptor beta chain sequence together with its context. Its cognate antigen is unknown. Individual TCR cDNA molecules each bore their own unique molecular identifier. TCRdb passed the 5' RACE reads through MiXCR, listing each CDR3 protein once. The sample holds some 100,000 distinct CDR3 sequences, approximately 8.9% seen once. Time point described: sample taken at primary tumor resection. The authors sequenced whole RNA from tumor, nontumor lung or frozen PBMC without sorting. Samples were donated by 72 untreated early-stage non-small cell lung cancer patients. Trimming left V 3 bases short and J 4 bases short, with 12 bases between. The CDR3 is 14 amino acids. CDR1 and CDR2 from the germline V gene are MGHDK and SYGVNS. This record comes from a study of spatial heterogeneity in lung cancer. Study-wide results and caveats: Expanded tumor TCRs that were ubiquitous appeared in blood more at resection than follow-up.

The V and J genes are TRBV25-1 and TRBJ1-1; D gene ambiguous. The sample in question was PBMCs, obtained at surgery. The TCR was taken from a male donor with early-stage non-small cell lung cancer. The chain's CDR3 is CASSESWGSTEAFF. CDR3 in DNA: TGTGCCAGCAGTGAGTCCTGGGGAAGCACTGAAGCTTTCTTT.